The TCR beta chain described here comes from a study of metastatic and nonmetastatic thyroid tumors. Study summary: Across peripheral blood and tumor or nodule tissue samples taken from malignant and benign thyroid patients, the repertoires were compared with one another.

As regards this clone: Its antigen remains unidentified.

Germline loops: CDR1 MDHEN, CDR2 SYDVKM. CDR3 length: 14 residues. V was pared by 5 bases and J by 8 bases, with 8 bases of the junction left unmatched. Findings of the study overall: The reported finding was significantly higher TCR beta diversity in malignant thyroid tumors relative to benign nodules, in blood and tumor.

The entire patient cohort was treatment-naive prior to thyroid surgery. Original analysis: Researchers built a distant-metastasis classifier for papillary thyroid cancer that drew on CDR3 differences across clinicopathological groups. Via MiXCR, TCRdb re-called the PCR reads. TCRdb's processing, not the authors', yielded these V and J calls. The sample yields about 43,000 clones, around 2.9% seen once. This sequence originates from a female donor with papillary thyroid cancer or a benign thyroid nodule (not recorded which). Some clones in this sample may be carry-over from other donors' samples. Source material: blood. V and J are TRBV28 and TRBJ1-2; TRBD1 aligns across 10 bases. CDR3 nucleotide sequence: TGTGCCAGCAGTCTCGGGACAGGGGCGGGAGGCTACACCTTC. Protein: CASSLGTGAGGYTF.